The 32 T cell receptor beta chains given below trace back to one sample, sequenced in a study of cytomegalovirus exposure and HLA in healthy donors. Clones were sequenced by immunoSEQ multiplex PCR, and TCRdb holds only the in-frame ones, with some missing. Of approximately 300,000 clones listed, roughly 85% were seen once; the top ten hold around 0.8%. The sequencing input was PBMCs. These receptors came from a woman aged 18-30 years in good health and CMV-seronegative.

A few counts support this clone. The chain employs TRBV2 and TRBJ1-2; TRBD1 agrees at 10 bases. Germline values: CDR1 SNHLY, CDR2 FYNNEI. This CDR3 comprises 15 residues. After removal of 7 bases from V and 4 bases from J, the junction contained 9 bases not matched to a gene. CDR3 DNA: TGTGCCAGCAAACCGGGACAGGGGTCGGGCTATGGCTACACCTTC. It yields the protein CASKPGQGSGYGYTF.

This chain joins TRBV28 and TRBJ2-3; no reliable D call. There are 14 residues in the CDR3. Trimming pared 5 bases from V and 2 bases from J, leaving 11 bases between. The germline V gene encodes CDR1 MDHEN and CDR2 SYDVKM. CDR3 in amino acids: CASSEPGVTDTQYF. Written as DNA, the CDR3 is TGTGCCAGCAGTGAACCCGGAGTCACAGATACGCAGTATTTT.

The chain combines TRBV6-6 with TRBJ2-7; D gene unclear. V lost 6 bases, J lost 2 bases, and 5 bases lay in between. The germline V gene encodes CDR1 MNHNY and CDR2 SVGAGI (reference sequence). This CDR3 has 11 amino acids. The CDR3 sequence: CASRTPYEQYF. In DNA form, the CDR3 reads TGTGCCAGCAGAACACCCTACGAGCAGTACTTC.

The chain employs TRBV10-2 and TRBJ2-1, with 7 bases lining up with TRBD2. Unmatched junction bases numbered 5, after V lost 1 base and J lost 5 bases. CDR3 length equals 15 residues. Per germline, CDR1 WSHSY and CDR2 SAAADI. CDR3: CASSELGLPNNEQFF. For the CDR3, the DNA is TGCGCCAGCAGTGAGTTGGGACTACCGAACAATGAGCAGTTCTTC.

This clone was found once. V usage is TRBV11-2 and J usage is TRBJ1-1; no reliable D call. Germline CDR1 and CDR2: SGHAT and FQNNGV. V lost 3 bases and J 1 base, leaving 9 bases between the germline ends. This CDR3 has 14 amino acids. CDR3 sequence: CASSFTGENTEAFF. CDR3 nucleotide sequence: TGTGCCAGCAGCTTCACCGGGGAGAACACTGAAGCTTTCTTT.

This clone has only one observation. The V call is TRBV9, the J call TRBJ2-5, with 11 bases lining up with TRBD2. Per germline, CDR1 SGDLS and CDR2 YYNGEE. The CDR3 totals 16 residues. The ends lost 4 bases at V and 2 bases at J; junction bases unmatched: 7. The CDR3 DNA follows: TGTGCCAGCAGCTCCTTGGGGACTAGCGGACAAGAGACCCAGTACTTC. It codes for CASSSLGTSGQETQYF.

This clone was detected only a few times. The gene calls are TRBV9 and TRBJ2-5, with TRBD2 matching over 8 bases. Trimming at V came to 0 bases and at J to 0 bases, leaving 4 bases not matched to a gene. The CDR3 is 16 amino acids. Germline V gives CDR1 SGDLS, CDR2 YYNGEE. The CDR3 sequence: CASSVAGGGHQETQYF. CDR3 in DNA: TGTGCCAGCAGCGTAGCGGGGGGGGGCCACCAAGAGACCCAGTACTTC.

In the case of this clone: The junction shows a germline mismatch at one end, possibly a read error. The rearrangement links TRBV19 to TRBJ2-3; D is perhaps TRBD1 (5 bases). The germline gives CDR1 LNHDA, CDR2 SQIVND (reference sequence). The CDR3 consists of 11 residues. The chain's CDR3 is CASTSTETQYF. The CDR3 DNA is TGTGCCAGTACCTCGACAGAGACGCAGTATTTT.

This clone was seen a single time. This chain connects TRBV7-2 to TRBJ2-7; D uncertain. CDR1 SGHTA and CDR2 FQGNSA come from the germline V gene. The CDR3 length is 11 residues. The ends were cut back, 5 bases at V and 4 bases at J, with 6 bases in the middle. CDR3 sequence reads: CASSGQYEQYF. Written as DNA, the CDR3 is TGTGCCAGCAGCGGCCAGTACGAGCAGTACTTC. Combining the CDR3 with reference TRBV7-2 and TRBJ2-7 gives the whole variable domain GAGVSQSPSNKVTEKGKDVELRCDPISGHTALYWYRQSLGQGLEFLIYFQGNSAPDKSGLPSDRFSAERTGGSVSTLTIQRTQQEDSAVYLCASSGQYEQYFGPGTRLTVT.

This chain links TRBV27 with TRBJ2-2, with 7 bases lining up with TRBD2. CDR3 length equals 15 residues. V was clipped by 7 bases and J by 1 base; unmatched bases: 6. Germline loops: CDR1 MNHEY, CDR2 SMNVEV (reference sequence). CDR3 nucleotides: TGTGCCAGCACTCGGGCTAGCGGGAACACCGGGGAGCTGTTTTTT. Translated, it gives CASTRASGNTGELFF.

The rearrangement uses TRBV4-1 and TRBJ2-7; 11 bases agree with TRBD1. After removal of 1 base from V and 6 bases from J, the junction contained 11 bases not matched to a gene. The CDR3 extends over 17 amino acids. Germline CDR1 MGHRA, CDR2 YSYEKL. The CDR3 coding sequence is TGCGCCAGCAGCCAAGGAGGCCCCGGGACAGGGGGTTTCGAGCAGTACTTC. Its translation: CASSQGGPGTGGFEQYF.

This chain links TRBV6-5 with TRBJ1-1; the D is unclear. Germline CDR1 and CDR2: MNHEY and SVGAGI. The CDR3 length is 13 residues. The V and J ends lost 4 bases and 1 base respectively, with 7 bases between them. CDR3 DNA: TGTGCCAGCAGTTCATCAGGGAACACTGAAGCTTTCTTT. This translates into CASSSSGNTEAFF.

The V and J genes are TRBV6-1 and TRBJ2-7; 7 bases agree with TRBD2. This CDR3 is 15 amino acids long. Looked up from germline, CDR1 is MNHNS and CDR2 is SASEGT. V shed 2 bases and J 3 bases; nucleotides not matched to a gene: 7. CDR3 sequence reads: CASSELGGRGYEQYF. The CDR3 DNA sequence: TGTGCCAGCAGTGAACTCGGCGGGAGAGGCTACGAGCAGTACTTC.

The DNA of the CDR3 is TGCAGCGTTGAAACTAAGCTTAAGTACGAGCAGTACTTC. Its translation: CSVETKLKYEQYF. The chain uses TRBV29-1 and TRBJ2-7; D not certain. V was shortened by 2 bases and J by 4 bases, with 12 bases between the two germline ends. The length of the CDR3 is 13 residues. Germline V gives CDR1 SQVTM, CDR2 ANQGSEA.

This rearrangement joins TRBV2 to TRBJ2-5; D may be TRBD1 (6 bases). CDR1 is SNHLY, CDR2 FYNNEI, per germline. Deletions cut 8 bases from V and 5 bases from J, with 15 bases between. The CDR3 runs 13 residues. The CDR3 DNA reads TGTGCCAGCCTTCGAGGGGGTCGGGAGACCCAGTACTTC. Its translation: CASLRGGRETQYF.

The V and J genes are TRBV28 and TRBJ2-3; 8 bases align to TRBD1. CDR3 size: 15 residues. Losses at the gene ends were 2 bases for V and 2 bases for J; bases not matched to a gene: 3. Germline V gene lookup returns CDR1 MDHEN and CDR2 SYDVKM. In DNA form, the CDR3 reads TGTGCCAGCAGTTTAGCTCAGGGGGCCACAGATACGCAGTATTTT. Its protein is CASSLAQGATDTQYF.

V is TRBV7-2 and J is TRBJ2-3; 7 bases line up with TRBD1. J was trimmed by 6 bases and V by 0 bases; bases with no gene match: 6. The germline CDR1 and CDR2 sequences are SGHTA and FQGNSA. This CDR3 has 15 amino acids. The CDR3 DNA follows: TGTGCCAGCAGCTTAGCGGGTCAGGGGGTGGATACGCAGTATTTT. This encodes CASSLAGQGVDTQYF.

V is TRBV10-3 and J is TRBJ2-2; TRBD1 matches at 7 bases. From germline, CDR1 is ENHRY and CDR2 SYGVKD. This CDR3 is 13 amino acids long. With 7 bases clipped from V and 5 bases from J, the junction kept 4 bases outside the gene matches. The CDR3 coding sequence is TGTGCCATCACCCCGACAGGGACCGGGGAGCTGTTTTTT. Amino acid sequence: CAITPTGTGELFF.

The chain combines TRBV2 with TRBJ2-3, with D uncertain. The germline V gene encodes CDR1 SNHLY and CDR2 FYNNEI. This CDR3 comprises 14 residues. The ends were cut back, 4 bases at V and 1 base at J, with 9 bases in the middle. CDR3 region: CASSGTWRTDTQYF. The CDR3 DNA reads as TGTGCCAGCAGTGGTACGTGGCGCACAGATACGCAGTATTTT.

The chain joins TRBV18 to TRBJ1-4, with D uncertain. The V gene's germline CDR1 is KGHSH and CDR2 LQKENI. CDR3 size: 12 residues. The V end was cut by 3 bases, the J end by 8 bases, with 7 bases between. CDR3 in DNA: TGTGCCAGCTCACCGAGCAGGGAAAAACTGTTTTTT. It specifies CASSPSREKLFF. Drawing the rest from reference TRBV18 and TRBJ1-4, the complete variable domain is NAGVMQNPRHLVRRRGQEARLRCSPMKGHSHVYWYRQLPEEGLKFMVYLQKENIIDESGMPKERFSAEFPKEGPSILRIQQVVRGDSAAYFCASSPSREKLFFGSGTQLSVL.

This chain joins TRBV10-3 and TRBJ2-7; TRBD2 is a possible D gene (6 bases). Trimming took off 9 bases at V and 1 base at J, with 16 bases between the two ends. Germline assignment: CDR1 ENHRY and CDR2 SYGVKD. CDR3 length: 14 residues. CDR3 nucleotide sequence: TGTGCCATTTCATTGGACTACTCATCCTACGAGCAGTACTTC. Translation: CAISLDYSSYEQYF.

The gene calls are TRBV2 and TRBJ2-1; 12 bases are a match to TRBD2. The J segment lost 8 bases and the V segment lost 8 bases, leaving 10 bases of the junction unmatched. Germline CDR1 and CDR2: SNHLY and FYNNEI. The CDR3 length is 15 residues. The CDR3 here is CASLPTSGRSHEQFF. Written as DNA, the CDR3 is TGTGCCAGCCTCCCGACTAGCGGGAGATCCCATGAGCAGTTCTTC.

The CDR3 nucleotides read TGTGCCAGCAGCTTAGTGAGCGGGAGGTTCGGCGAGCAGTTCTTC. Protein product: CASSLVSGRFGEQFF. The rearrangement joins TRBV11-2 to TRBJ2-1; 9 positions agree with TRBD2. Germline loops: CDR1 SGHAT, CDR2 FQNNGV. Losses at the gene ends were 1 base for V and 10 bases for J; bases not matched to a gene: 8. This CDR3 is built from 15 residues.

This clone was observed a single time. Within the sample, other DNA sequences also encode this same CDR3. The chain carries TRBV7-2 and TRBJ2-5; 11 bases fit TRBD2. There are 14 residues in the CDR3. CDR1 is SGHTA and CDR2 is FQGNSA in the germline V gene. With V trimmed by 5 bases and J by 5 bases, 4 bases remained unmatched. The CDR3 DNA reads TGTGCCAGCAGCCGACTAGCGGGAAGGGAGACCCAGTACTTC. As protein: CASSRLAGRETQYF.

The V gene is TRBV27, the J gene TRBJ2-2; D ambiguous. Deletions cut 2 bases from V and 7 bases from J, with 11 bases between. Germline V gene lookup returns CDR1 MNHEY and CDR2 SMNVEV (reference sequence). The CDR3 loop spans 14 amino acids. The CDR3 DNA is TGTGCCAGCAGTTTAAAGCCTCTGAGCGGGGAGCTGTTTTTT. Translation: CASSLKPLSGELFF.

This clone showed up just a few times. J is TRBJ1-3 and V is TRBV5-1; the match to TRBD1 covers 7 bases. The V segment lost 5 bases and the J segment 0 bases; nucleotides outside the gene matches: 2. Germline CDR1 SGHRS, CDR2 YFSETQ. This CDR3 region has 14 residues. The CDR3 sequence: CASRTGSSGNTIYF. CDR3 sequence (DNA): TGCGCCAGCAGGACAGGGAGCTCTGGAAACACCATATATTTT.

This clone was observed a handful of times. This chain links TRBV9 with TRBJ2-3, with TRBD1 identical over 11 bases. CDR1 and CDR2 (germline): SGDLS, YYNGEE. V trimming: 3 bases; J trimming: 5 bases; junction bases outside the gene matches: 11. CDR3 length: 17 residues. Here the CDR3 DNA reads TGTGCCAGCAGCGCCCTAGGACAGGGGGCAAGAGGAGATACGCAGTATTTT. It is translated as CASSALGQGARGDTQYF.

The chain carries TRBV7-9 and TRBJ1-2; D possibly corresponds to TRBD1 (6 bases). The V gene lost 0 bases and the J gene lost 3 bases, with 17 bases spanning the gap. The CDR3 totals 17 residues. From germline, CDR1 is SEHNR and CDR2 FQNEAQ (reference sequence). The DNA for the CDR3 is TGTGCCAGCAGCTTAGCCTTGGGGTCAGGGGTTTACTATGGCTACACCTTC. Amino acids: CASSLALGSGVYYGYTF.

The rearrangement joins TRBV6-1 to TRBJ2-7; D perhaps matches TRBD2 (5 bases). The V gene's germline CDR1 is MNHNS and CDR2 SASEGT. The ends were cut back, 6 bases at V and 2 bases at J, with 14 bases in the middle. The CDR3 has 14 residues. The CDR3 spells CASRRVFSTYEQYF. DNA of the CDR3: TGTGCCAGCAGGAGGGTGTTTTCAACCTACGAGCAGTACTTC.

The genes are TRBV6-5 and TRBJ2-7; D perhaps matches TRBD1 (5 bases). There are 14 residues in the CDR3. Germline V gives CDR1 MNHEY, CDR2 SVGAGI. Trimming shortened V by 0 bases and J by 4 bases, and 10 bases separated the two germline ends. CDR3 loop: CASSYSGPGYEQYF. In DNA, the CDR3 is TGTGCCAGCAGTTACTCAGGGCCAGGGTACGAGCAGTACTTC.

The chain employs TRBV1 and TRBJ2-5; TRBD2, the D gene given by the table, was not confirmed from the DNA. TRBV1 is a known pseudogene. CDR3 length equals 16 residues. CDR3 nucleotide sequence: TGCACCAGGACTAGCGGACCCGCAGGACCAAAAGAGACCCAGTACTTC. Amino acids: CTRTSGPAGPKETQYF.

V and J are TRBV25-1 and TRBJ2-5, with 11 nucleotides matching TRBD2. The CDR3 has 15 amino acids. V lost 8 bases, J lost 2 bases, and 7 bases stayed unmatched. CDR1 is MGHDK and CDR2 is SYGVNS in the germline V gene. CDR3 bases: TGTGCCAGCCGAATAGCGGGAGGGGAACAAGAGACCCAGTACTTC. Protein: CASRIAGGEQETQYF.